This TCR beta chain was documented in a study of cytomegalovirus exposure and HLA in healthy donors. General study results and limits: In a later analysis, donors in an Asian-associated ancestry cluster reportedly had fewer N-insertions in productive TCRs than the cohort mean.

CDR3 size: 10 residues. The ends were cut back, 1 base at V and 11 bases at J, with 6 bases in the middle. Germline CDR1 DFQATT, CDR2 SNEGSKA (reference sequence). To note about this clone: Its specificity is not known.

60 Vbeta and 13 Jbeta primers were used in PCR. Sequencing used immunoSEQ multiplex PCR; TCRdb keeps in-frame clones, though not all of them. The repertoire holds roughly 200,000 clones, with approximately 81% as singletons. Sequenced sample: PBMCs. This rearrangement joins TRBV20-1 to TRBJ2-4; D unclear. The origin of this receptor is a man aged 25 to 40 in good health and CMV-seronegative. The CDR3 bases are TGCAGTGCTAGAGGAGAGGTTCAGTACTTC. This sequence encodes CSARGEVQYF.